This T cell receptor beta chain was obtained from a study of blood T cell repertoires in COVID-19. Germline lookup yields CDR1 MNHEY and CDR2 SVGAGI. CDR3 size: 14 residues. The V and J ends lost 6 bases and 6 bases respectively, with 14 bases between them. The data were produced by immunoSEQ multiplex PCR, yet TCRdb's version contains in-frame clones alone and is incomplete. The profile shows approximately 490,000 clones, about nine tenths of them singletons. The source material was PBMCs or T cells enriched from blood (not recorded which). The sequence came from a woman aged 60-75 years who had recovered from COVID-19. The genes are TRBV6-5 and TRBJ1-4; D might be TRBD1 (5 bases). The CDR3 DNA reads TGTGCCAGCAGCCGAGGAGGGGTGGATGAAAAACTGTTTTTT. This codes for CASSRGGVDEKLFF.